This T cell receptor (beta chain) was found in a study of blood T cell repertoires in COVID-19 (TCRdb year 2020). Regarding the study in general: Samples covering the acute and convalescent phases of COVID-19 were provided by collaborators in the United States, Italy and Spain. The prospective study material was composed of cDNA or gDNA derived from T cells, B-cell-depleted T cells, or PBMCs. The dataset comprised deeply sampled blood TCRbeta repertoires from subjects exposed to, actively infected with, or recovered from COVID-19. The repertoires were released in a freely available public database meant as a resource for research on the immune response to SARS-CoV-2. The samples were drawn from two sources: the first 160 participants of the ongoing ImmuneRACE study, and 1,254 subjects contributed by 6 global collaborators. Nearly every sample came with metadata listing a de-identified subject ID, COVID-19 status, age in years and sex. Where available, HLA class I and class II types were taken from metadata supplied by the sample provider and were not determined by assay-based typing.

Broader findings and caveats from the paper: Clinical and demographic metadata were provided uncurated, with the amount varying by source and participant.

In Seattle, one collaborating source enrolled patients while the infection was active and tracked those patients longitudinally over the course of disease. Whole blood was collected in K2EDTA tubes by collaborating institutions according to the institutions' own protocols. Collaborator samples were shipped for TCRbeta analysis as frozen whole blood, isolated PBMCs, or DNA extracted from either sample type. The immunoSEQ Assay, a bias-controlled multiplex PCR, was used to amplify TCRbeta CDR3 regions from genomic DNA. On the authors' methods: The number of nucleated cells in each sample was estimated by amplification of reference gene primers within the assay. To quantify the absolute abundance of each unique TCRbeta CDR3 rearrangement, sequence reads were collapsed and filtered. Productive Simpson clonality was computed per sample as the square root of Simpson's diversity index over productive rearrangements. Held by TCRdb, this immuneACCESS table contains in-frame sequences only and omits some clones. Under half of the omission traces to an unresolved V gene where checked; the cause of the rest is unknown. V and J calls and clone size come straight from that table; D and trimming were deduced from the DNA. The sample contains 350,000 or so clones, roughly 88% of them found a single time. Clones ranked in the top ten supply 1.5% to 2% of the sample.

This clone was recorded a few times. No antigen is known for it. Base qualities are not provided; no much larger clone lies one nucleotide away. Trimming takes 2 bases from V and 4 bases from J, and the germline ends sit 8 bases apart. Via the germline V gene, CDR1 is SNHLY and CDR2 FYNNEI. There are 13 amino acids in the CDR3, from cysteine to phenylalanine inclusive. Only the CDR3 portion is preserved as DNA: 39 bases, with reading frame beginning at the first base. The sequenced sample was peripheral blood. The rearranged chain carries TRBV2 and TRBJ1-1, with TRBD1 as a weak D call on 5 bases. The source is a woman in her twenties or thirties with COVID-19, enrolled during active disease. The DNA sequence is TGTGCCAGCAGTGAACAGGGAATCACTGAAGCTTTCTTT. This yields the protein CASSEQGITEAFF.